The sequence of this TCR beta chain was determined in a study of blood T cell repertoires in COVID-19. Across the study: Donors in the United States, Italy and Spain gave samples during acute or convalescent COVID-19. T cells, B-cell-depleted T cells, or PBMCs provided the cDNA or gDNA that served as material.

Germline CDR1 is LGHDT and CDR2 is YNNKEL (reference sequence). The length of the CDR3 is 17 residues. Unmatched junction bases numbered 13, after V lost 4 bases and J lost 2 bases. How the authors handled the data: Researchers report that nucleated cell counts were estimated from reference gene primer amplification. This table comes from immunoSEQ multiplex PCR, and its TCRdb copy is limited to in-frame clones, with some not included. The V and J calls and the clone size are those of that table, but D and trimming were determined from the DNA. The sample has fewer than 200,000 clones; approximately 87% are singletons.

The V gene is TRBV3-1 (or the pseudogene TRBV3-2), the J gene TRBJ2-7, with 8 bases that match TRBD2. The specimen sequenced was peripheral blood. This TCR was sampled from a man between 65 and 85 years old with active or convalescent COVID-19. CDR3 region: CASSRNPSGGGPYEQYF. CDR3 DNA sequence: TGTGCCAGCAGCCGAAACCCCTCGGGCGGGGGGCCCTACGAGCAGTACTTC.